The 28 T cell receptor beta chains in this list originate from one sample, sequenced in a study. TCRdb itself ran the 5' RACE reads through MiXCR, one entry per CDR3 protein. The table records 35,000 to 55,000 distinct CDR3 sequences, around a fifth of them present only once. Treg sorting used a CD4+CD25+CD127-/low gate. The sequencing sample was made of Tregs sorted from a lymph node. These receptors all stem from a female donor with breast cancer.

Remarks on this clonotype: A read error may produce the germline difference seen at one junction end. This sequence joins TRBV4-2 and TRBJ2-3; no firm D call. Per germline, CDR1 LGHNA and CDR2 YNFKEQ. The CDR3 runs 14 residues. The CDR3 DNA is TGTACCAGCAGCCCCTCTCCCCCCACAGATACGCAGTATTTT. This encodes CTSSPSPPTDTQYF.

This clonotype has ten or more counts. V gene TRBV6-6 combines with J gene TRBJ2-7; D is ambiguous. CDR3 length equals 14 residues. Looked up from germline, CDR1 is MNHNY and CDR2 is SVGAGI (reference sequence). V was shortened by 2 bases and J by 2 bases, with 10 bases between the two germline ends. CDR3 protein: CASSYQDIAYEQYF. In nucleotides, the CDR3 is TGTGCCAGCAGTTACCAAGACATAGCCTACGAGCAGTACTTC.

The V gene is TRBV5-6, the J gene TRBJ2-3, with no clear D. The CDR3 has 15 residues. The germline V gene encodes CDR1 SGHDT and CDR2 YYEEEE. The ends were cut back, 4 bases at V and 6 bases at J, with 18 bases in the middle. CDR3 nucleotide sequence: TGTGCCAGCAGCCACGGCGGCAGCAAGTCGGATACGCAGTATTTT. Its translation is CASSHGGSKSDTQYF.

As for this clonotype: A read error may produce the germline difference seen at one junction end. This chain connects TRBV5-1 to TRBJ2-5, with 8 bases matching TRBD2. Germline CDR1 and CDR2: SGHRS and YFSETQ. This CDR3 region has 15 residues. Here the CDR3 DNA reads TGCGCCAGCAGCTTCACTAGCGGACTAACAGAGACCCGGTACTTC. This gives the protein CASSFTSGLTETRYF.

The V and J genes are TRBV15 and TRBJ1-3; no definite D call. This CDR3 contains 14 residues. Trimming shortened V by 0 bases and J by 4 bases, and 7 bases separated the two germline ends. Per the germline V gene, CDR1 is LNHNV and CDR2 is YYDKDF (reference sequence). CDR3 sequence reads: CATSRDRGGNTIYF. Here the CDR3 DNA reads TGTGCCACCAGCAGAGATCGAGGGGGAAACACCATATATTTT.

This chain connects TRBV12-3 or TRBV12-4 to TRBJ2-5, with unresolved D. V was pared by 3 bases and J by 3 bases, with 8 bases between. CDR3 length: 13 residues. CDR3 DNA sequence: TGTGCCAGCAGTTTTACCCGGAAAGAGACCCAGTACTTC. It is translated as CASSFTRKETQYF.

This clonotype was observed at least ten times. CDR3 amino acids: CASRPGLANYEQYF. CDR3 DNA sequence: TGTGCCAGCAGGCCGGGACTAGCGAACTACGAGCAGTACTTC. This chain uses TRBV6-5 with TRBJ2-7; 10 bases align to TRBD2. The CDR3 covers 14 residues. Germline CDR1 is MNHEY and CDR2 is SVGAGI. J lost 3 bases, V lost 6 bases, and 5 bases had no gene match.

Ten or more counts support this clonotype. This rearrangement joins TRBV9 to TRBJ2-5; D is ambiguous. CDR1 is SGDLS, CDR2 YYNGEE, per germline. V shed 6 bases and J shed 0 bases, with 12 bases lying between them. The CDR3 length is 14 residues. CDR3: CASKNGRYQETQYF. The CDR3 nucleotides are TGTGCCAGCAAAAATGGCAGGTACCAAGAGACCCAGTACTTC.

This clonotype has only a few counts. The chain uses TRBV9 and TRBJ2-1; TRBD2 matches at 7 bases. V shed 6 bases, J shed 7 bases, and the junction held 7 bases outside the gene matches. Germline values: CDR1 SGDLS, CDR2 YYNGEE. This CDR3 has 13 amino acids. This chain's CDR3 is CASTAGIGNEQFF. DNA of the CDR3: TGTGCCAGCACAGCGGGGATCGGGAATGAGCAGTTCTTC.

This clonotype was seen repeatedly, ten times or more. The CDR3 DNA reads TGCAGTGCTCCTCACTTGACAGGGGGCCCCAAAAACATTCAGTACTTC. As protein: CSAPHLTGGPKNIQYF. The genes are TRBV20-1 and TRBJ2-4; 10 nucleotides line up with TRBD1. The V gene end was trimmed by 5 bases and the J gene end by 2 bases; junction bases not matched to a gene: 9. In germline, CDR1 is DFQATT, CDR2 SNEGSKA (reference sequence). This CDR3 contains 16 residues.

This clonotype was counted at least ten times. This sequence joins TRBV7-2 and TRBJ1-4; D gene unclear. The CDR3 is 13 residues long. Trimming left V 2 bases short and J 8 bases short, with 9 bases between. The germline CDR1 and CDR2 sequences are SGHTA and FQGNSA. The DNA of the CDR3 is TGTGCCAGCAGCTTATACAGCAACGAAAAACTGTTTTTT. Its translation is CASSLYSNEKLFF.

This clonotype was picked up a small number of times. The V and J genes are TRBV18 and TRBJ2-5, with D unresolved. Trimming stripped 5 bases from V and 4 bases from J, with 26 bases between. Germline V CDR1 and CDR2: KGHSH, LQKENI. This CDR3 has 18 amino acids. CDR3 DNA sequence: TGTGCCAGCTCAGAACTATCCGGACGGAACAACCTTGGAGAGACCCAGTACTTC. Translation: CASSELSGRNNLGETQYF.

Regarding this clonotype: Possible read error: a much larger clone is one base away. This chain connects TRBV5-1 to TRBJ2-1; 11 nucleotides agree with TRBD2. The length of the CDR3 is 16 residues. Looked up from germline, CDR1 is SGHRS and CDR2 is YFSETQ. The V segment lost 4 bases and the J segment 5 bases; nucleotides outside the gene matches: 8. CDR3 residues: CASSLTPGLADNEQFF. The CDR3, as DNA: TGCGCCAGCAGCCTTACGCCGGGACTAGCGGACAATGAGCAGTTCTTC. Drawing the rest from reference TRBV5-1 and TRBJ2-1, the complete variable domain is KAGVTQTPRYLIKTRGQQVTLSCSPISGHRSVSWYQQTPGQGLQFLFEYFSETQRNKGNFPGRFSGRQFSNSRSEMNVSTLELGDSALYLCASSLTPGLADNEQFFGPGTRLTVL.

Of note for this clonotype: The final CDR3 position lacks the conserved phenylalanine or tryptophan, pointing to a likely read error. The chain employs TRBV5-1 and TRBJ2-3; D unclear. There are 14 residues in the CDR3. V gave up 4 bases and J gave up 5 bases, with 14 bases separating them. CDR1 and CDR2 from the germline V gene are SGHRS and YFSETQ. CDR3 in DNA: TGCGCCAGCAGCCCAACAGAGTCGGGAGATACGCAGTATGTT. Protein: CASSPTESGDTQYV.

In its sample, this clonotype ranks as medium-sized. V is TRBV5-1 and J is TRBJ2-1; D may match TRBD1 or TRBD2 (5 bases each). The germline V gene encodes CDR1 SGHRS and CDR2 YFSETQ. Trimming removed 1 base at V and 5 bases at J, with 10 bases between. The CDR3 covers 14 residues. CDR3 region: CASSLRGPHNEQFF. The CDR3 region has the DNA TGCGCCAGCAGCTTGAGGGGACCCCACAATGAGCAGTTCTTC.

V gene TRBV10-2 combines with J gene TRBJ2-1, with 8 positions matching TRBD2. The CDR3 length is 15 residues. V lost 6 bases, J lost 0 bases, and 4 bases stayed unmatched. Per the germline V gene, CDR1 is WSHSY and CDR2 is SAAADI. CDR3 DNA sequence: TGCGCCAGCAGGCTCGGGGGGGGCTCCTACAATGAGCAGTTCTTC. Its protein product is CASRLGGGSYNEQFF.

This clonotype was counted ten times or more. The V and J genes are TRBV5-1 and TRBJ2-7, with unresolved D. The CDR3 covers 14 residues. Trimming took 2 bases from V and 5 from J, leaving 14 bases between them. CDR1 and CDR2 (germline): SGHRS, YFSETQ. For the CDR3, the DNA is TGCGCCAGCAGCTTAGGGATAACCCCCCACGAGCAGTACTTC. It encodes CASSLGITPHEQYF.

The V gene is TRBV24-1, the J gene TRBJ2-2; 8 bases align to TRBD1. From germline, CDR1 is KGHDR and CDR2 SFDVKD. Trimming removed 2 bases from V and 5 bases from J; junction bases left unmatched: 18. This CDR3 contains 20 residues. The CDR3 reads CATSDSQPGTGVRWTGELFF. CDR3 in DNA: TGTGCCACCAGTGATTCTCAACCCGGGACAGGCGTCCGATGGACCGGGGAGCTGTTTTTT.

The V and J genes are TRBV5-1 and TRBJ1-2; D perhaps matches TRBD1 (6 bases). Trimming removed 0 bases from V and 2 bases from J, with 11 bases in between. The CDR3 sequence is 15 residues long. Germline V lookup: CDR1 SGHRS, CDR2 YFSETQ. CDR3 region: CASSLGQGLNYGYTF. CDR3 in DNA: TGCGCCAGCAGCTTGGGCCAGGGGTTAAACTATGGCTACACCTTC.

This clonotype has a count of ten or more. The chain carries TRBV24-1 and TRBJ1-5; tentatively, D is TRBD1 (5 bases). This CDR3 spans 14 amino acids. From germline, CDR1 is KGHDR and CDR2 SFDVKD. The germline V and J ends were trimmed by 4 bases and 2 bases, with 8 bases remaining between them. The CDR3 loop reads CATSDNRRNQPQHF. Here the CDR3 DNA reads TGTGCCACCAGTGACAACAGGCGCAATCAGCCCCAGCATTTT.

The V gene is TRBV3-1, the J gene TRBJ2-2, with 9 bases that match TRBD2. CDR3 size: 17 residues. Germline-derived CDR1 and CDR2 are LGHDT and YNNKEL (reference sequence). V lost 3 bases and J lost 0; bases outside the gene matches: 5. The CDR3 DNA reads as TGTGCCAGCAGCCAGCCTAGCGGGGCTCCGAACACCGGGGAGCTGTTTTTT. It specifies CASSQPSGAPNTGELFF.

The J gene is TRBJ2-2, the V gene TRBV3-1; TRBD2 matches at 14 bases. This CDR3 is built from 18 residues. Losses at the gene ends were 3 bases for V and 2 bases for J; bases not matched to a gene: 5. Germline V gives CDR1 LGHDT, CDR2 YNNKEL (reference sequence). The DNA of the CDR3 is TGTGCCAGCAGCCATCCGACTAGCGGGAGGGCCAACACCGGGGAGCTGTTTTTT. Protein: CASSHPTSGRANTGELFF. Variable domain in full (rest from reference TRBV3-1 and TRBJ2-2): DTAVSQTPKYLVTQMGNDKSIKCEQNLGHDTMYWYKQDSKKFLKIMFSYNNKELIINETVPNRFSPKSPDKAHLNLHINSLELGDSAVYFCASSHPTSGRANTGELFFGEGSRLTVL.

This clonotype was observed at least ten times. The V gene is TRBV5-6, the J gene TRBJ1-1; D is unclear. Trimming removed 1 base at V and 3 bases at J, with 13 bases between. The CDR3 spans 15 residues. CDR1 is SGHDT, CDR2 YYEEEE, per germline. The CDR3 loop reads CASSLIRGWDTEAFF. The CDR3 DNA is TGTGCCAGCAGCTTGATCCGGGGATGGGACACTGAAGCTTTCTTT.

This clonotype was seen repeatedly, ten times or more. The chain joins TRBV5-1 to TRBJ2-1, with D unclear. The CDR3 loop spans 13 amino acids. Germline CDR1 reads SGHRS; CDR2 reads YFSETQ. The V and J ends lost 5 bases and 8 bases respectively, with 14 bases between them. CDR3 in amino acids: CASRGDKAYEQFF. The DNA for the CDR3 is TGCGCCAGCAGGGGCGACAAGGCCTATGAGCAGTTCTTC. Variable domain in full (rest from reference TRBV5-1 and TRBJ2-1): KAGVTQTPRYLIKTRGQQVTLSCSPISGHRSVSWYQQTPGQGLQFLFEYFSETQRNKGNFPGRFSGRQFSNSRSEMNVSTLELGDSALYLCASRGDKAYEQFFGPGTRLTVL.

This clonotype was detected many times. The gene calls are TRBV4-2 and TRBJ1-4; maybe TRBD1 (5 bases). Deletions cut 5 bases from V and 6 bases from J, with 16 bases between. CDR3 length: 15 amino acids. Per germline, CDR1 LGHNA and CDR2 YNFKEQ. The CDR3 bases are TGTGCCAGCAGCTGGGGGAGAGGGCAGGATGAAAAACTGTTTTTT. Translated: CASSWGRGQDEKLFF.

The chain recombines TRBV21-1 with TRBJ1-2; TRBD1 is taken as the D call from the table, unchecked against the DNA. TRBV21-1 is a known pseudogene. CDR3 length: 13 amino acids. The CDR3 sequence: CASSPADRYGYTF. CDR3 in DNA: TGTGCCAGCAGCCCCGCGGACCGTTATGGCTACACCTTC.

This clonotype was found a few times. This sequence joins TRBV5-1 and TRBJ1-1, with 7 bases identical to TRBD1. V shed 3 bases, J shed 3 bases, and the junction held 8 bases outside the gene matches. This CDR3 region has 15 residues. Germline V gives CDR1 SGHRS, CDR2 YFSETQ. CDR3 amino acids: CASSYYPGTDTEAFF. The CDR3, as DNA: TGCGCCAGCAGCTACTACCCCGGGACAGACACTGAAGCTTTCTTT.

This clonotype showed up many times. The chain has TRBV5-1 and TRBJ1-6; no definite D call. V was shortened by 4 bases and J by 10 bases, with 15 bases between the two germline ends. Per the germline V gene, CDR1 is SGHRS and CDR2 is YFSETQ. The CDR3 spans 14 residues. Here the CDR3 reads CASSDGIQGSPLHF. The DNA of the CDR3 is TGCGCCAGCAGCGACGGGATACAAGGATCACCCCTCCACTTT.